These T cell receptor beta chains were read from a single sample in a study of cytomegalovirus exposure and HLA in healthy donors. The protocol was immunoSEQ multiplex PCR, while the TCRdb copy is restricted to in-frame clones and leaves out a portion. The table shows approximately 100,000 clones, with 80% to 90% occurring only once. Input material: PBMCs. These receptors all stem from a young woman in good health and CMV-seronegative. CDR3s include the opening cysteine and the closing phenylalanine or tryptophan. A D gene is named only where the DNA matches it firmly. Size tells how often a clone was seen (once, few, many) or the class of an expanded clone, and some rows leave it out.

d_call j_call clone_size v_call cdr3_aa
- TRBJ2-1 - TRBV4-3 CASSQGVWSSYNEQFF
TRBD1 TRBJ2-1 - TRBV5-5 CASSLGGGTGVNEQFF
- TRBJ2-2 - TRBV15 CATSTRGSSTGELFF
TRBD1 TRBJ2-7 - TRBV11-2 CASSPRTGGGKGSYEQYF
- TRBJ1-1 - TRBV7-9 CASSLVQGNTEAFF
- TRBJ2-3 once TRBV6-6 CASSTFLADTQYF
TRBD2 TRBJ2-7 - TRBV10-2 CASAGLAGARSGYEQYF
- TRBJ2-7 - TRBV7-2 CASSLRVLGEQYF
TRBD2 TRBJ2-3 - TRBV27 CASSPLAGESDTQYF
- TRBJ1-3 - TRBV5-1 CASSLAAGPSGNTIYF
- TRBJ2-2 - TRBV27 CASTTGTPGELFF
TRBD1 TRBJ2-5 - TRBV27 CASSLWGGQGVFQETQYF
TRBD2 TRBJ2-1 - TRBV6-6 CASSSLAGGRNEQFF
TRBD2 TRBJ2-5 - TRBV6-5 CASRLAGGKETQYF
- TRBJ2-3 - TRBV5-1 CASSALEEKLTDTQYF
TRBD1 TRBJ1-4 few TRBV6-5 CASSYYTGANEKLFF
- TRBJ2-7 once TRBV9 CASSATGLPLVEQYF
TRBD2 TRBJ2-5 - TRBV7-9 CSSSLDGRVRGETQYF
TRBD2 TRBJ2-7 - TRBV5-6 CASSLAGGRSYEQYF
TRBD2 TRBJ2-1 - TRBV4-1 CASSQGRASGRKNEQFF
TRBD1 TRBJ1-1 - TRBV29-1 CSVATGGDDTEAFF
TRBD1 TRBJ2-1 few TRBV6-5 CASSLDRVSYNEQFF
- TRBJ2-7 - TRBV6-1 CASSEVRGYEQYF
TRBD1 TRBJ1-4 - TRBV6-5 CASSYGDRVNEKLFF
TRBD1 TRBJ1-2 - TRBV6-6 CASSYLQGVADGYTF
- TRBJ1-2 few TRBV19 CASSRQENYGYTF
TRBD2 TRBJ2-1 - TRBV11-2 CASSLQAGEYNEQFF
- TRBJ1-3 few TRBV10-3 CAISDTGGSGNTIYF
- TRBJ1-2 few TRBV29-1 CSVEALPRYGYTF
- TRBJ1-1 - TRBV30 CAWIRVRLMNTEAFF
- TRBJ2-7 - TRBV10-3 CAISEQGSYEQYF
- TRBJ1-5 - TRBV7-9 CASSPSEGRTQHF
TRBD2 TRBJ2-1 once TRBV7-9 CSSSLGTSGGAFEQFF